The clone carrying this T cell receptor (beta chain) was counted only a few times. Its antigen is still unknown. V gave up 5 bases and J gave up 5 bases; unmatched junction bases: 8. The CDR3 spans 15 residues. Germline CDR1 is SGHTA and CDR2 is FQGNSA. The PCR was carried out with 60 Vbeta primers and 13 Jbeta primers. Data came from immunoSEQ multiplex PCR; TCRdb stores just in-frame clones and leaves some out. Of roughly 140,000 clones listed, about 79% are singletons. This sample was taken from a study of cytomegalovirus exposure and HLA in healthy donors. Study findings and constraints: Earlier findings revealed that most TCR beta V segments proved productive either about 87% or about 30% of the time. Diagnosis of cytomegalovirus status made by the classifier reportedly showed high specificity and sensitivity.

The origin of this receptor is a male donor in good health and CMV-seronegative. The gene calls are TRBV7-2 and TRBJ2-7, with TRBD2 identical over 11 bases. Sequencing was performed on PBMCs. CDR3 coding DNA: TGTGCCAGCAGCCAGCAAATAGCGGGAGGGAACGAGCAGTACTTC. Translated: CASSQQIAGGNEQYF.